This TCR beta chain derives from a study of blood T cell repertoires in COVID-19. Unmatched junction bases numbered 7, after V lost 3 bases and J lost 7 bases. Germline CDR1 and CDR2: ENHRY and SYGVKD. This CDR3 spans 15 amino acids. Authors' analysis steps: Reference gene primers were amplified, and this amplification served to estimate nucleated cell counts. Libraries were prepared by immunoSEQ multiplex PCR; TCRdb keeps only in-frame clonotypes and omits some of them. V and J calls plus clone size are reproduced from that table; the DNA served to infer D and trimming. The sample lists 100,000 or so clones, 75% to 90% occurring once.

The TCR comes from a woman in her sixties or seventies with active or convalescent COVID-19. The rearrangement uses TRBV10-3 and TRBJ1-5; TRBD1 agrees at 9 bases. The sample consisted of peripheral blood. This CDR3 reads CAISDLGQGAQPQHF. The CDR3 DNA reads as TGTGCCATCAGTGATTTGGGACAGGGTGCGCAGCCCCAGCATTTT.